This entry lists 28 T cell receptor beta chains sequenced from one sample in a study of vaccination effects on CD4 cells after COVID-19. The assay was immunoSEQ multiplex PCR, and TCRdb's table has in-frame clones only and misses some. The sample lists approximately 30,000 clones, approximately 70% seen once, with about 20% in the top ten. Their cognate antigens are unknown. After expansion with viral peptide pools in the ViraFEST assay, antigen-specific CD4+ T cells were sequenced. Cultured cells yielded isolated CD4+ T cells after 10 days. Vaccinated recipients, who were negative for nucleocapsid antibodies, had no history of SARS-CoV-2 infection. The source was CD4+ T cells from PBMCs cultured with HCoV-NL63 spike peptides, collected before COVID-19 vaccination. These TCRs come from a human donor who received a COVID-19 vaccine.

The genes are TRBV18 and TRBJ2-1; D remains ambiguous. Germline-derived CDR1 and CDR2 are KGHSH and LQKENI. The CDR3 has 14 residues. The V gene lost 0 bases and the J gene lost 6 bases, with 9 bases spanning the gap. The CDR3 DNA sequence: TGTGCCAGCTCACCACCGGCTAGTCTCAATGAGCAGTTCTTC. Its translation: CASSPPASLNEQFF.

The V call is TRBV2, the J call TRBJ1-5, with TRBD1 as a possible D gene (6 bases). There are 15 residues in the CDR3. V lost 3 bases, J lost 7 bases, and 16 bases lay in between. Per germline, CDR1 SNHLY and CDR2 FYNNEI. Here the CDR3 DNA reads TGTGCCAGCAGTGATGCTAGGGGGTCTTGGCAGCCCCAGCATTTT. Its translation is CASSDARGSWQPQHF.

There are a few counts of this clone. The chain combines TRBV5-4 with TRBJ1-1; D is uncertain. V lost 7 bases, J lost 6 bases, and 16 bases lay in between. The length of the CDR3 is 13 residues. The V gene's germline CDR1 is SGHNT and CDR2 YYREEE (reference sequence). The CDR3 loop is CASRIGGRAEAFF. The CDR3 nucleotides are TGTGCCAGCCGGATAGGTGGGCGGGCTGAAGCTTTCTTT.

The CDR3 region is CASRHRVRNQPQHF. Written as DNA, the CDR3 is TGTGCCAGCAGGCACAGGGTGCGCAATCAGCCCCAGCATTTT. V gene TRBV28 combines with J gene TRBJ1-5; TRBD1 might be the D (6 bases). The germline gives CDR1 MDHEN, CDR2 SYDVKM. Trimming left V 6 bases short and J 2 bases short, with 11 bases between. The CDR3 consists of 14 residues. Variable domain in full (rest from reference TRBV28 and TRBJ1-5): DVKVTQSSRYLVKRTGEKVFLECVQDMDHENMFWYRQDPGLGLRLIYFSYDVKMKEKGDIPEGYSVSREKKERFSLILESASTNQTSMYLCASRHRVRNQPQHFGDGTRLSIL.

This clone was seen a few times. V is TRBV6-5 and J is TRBJ2-7, with 9 bases identical to TRBD2. The germline V gene has CDR1 MNHEY and CDR2 SVGAGI. The J segment lost 3 bases and the V segment lost 9 bases, leaving 3 bases of the junction unmatched. This CDR3 is 12 amino acids long. CDR3 DNA sequence: TGTGCCAGTTCGACTAGCGGCTACGAGCAGTACTTC. Amino acid sequence: CASSTSGYEQYF.

The J gene is TRBJ1-2, the V gene TRBV10-3, with unresolved D. The V and J ends lost 4 bases and 6 bases respectively, with 9 bases between them. This CDR3 is built from 12 residues. Per germline, CDR1 ENHRY and CDR2 SYGVKD. The CDR3 region is CAISGQKDGYTF. CDR3 bases: TGTGCCATCAGTGGTCAGAAGGATGGCTACACCTTC.

The J gene is TRBJ2-7, the V gene TRBV19, with D hard to call. CDR3 length equals 15 residues. The germline gives CDR1 LNHDA, CDR2 SQIVND (reference sequence). Trimming stripped 3 bases from V and 2 bases from J, with 14 bases between. CDR3 protein: CASSINRAPPYEQYF. CDR3 DNA sequence: TGTGCCAGTAGTATTAATAGGGCACCCCCCTACGAGCAGTACTTC.

The chain uses TRBV7-9 and TRBJ2-1, with D possibly TRBD1 on 5 matching bases. Germline V gene data show CDR1 as SEHNR and CDR2 as FQNEAQ (reference sequence). The CDR3 length is 16 residues. Between the trimmed V and J ends, which lost 0 bases and 8 bases, there was a span of 17 bases. DNA for the CDR3: TGTGCCAGCAGCTTAGCGTCTGGGCAGGGTGGGCATGAGCAGTTCTTC. It yields the protein CASSLASGQGGHEQFF.

There are a few counts of this clone. The chain uses TRBV3-1 (or the pseudogene TRBV3-2) and TRBJ2-7; D is unclear. V lost 4 bases and J lost 6, with 10 bases in between. The CDR3 contains 12 residues. Germline V gene lookup returns CDR1 LGHDT and CDR2 YNNKEL (reference sequence). CDR3 in amino acids: CASSPWGSEQYF. The CDR3 nucleotides read TGTGCCAGCAGCCCATGGGGTAGCGAGCAGTACTTC.

The chain employs TRBV5-1 and TRBJ2-3; 7 bases align to TRBD2. V shed 0 bases, J shed 4 bases, and the junction held 8 bases outside the gene matches. Germline V gives CDR1 SGHRS, CDR2 YFSETQ. There are 16 residues in the CDR3. CDR3 protein: CASSLGQGGRADTQYF. The CDR3 DNA is TGCGCCAGCAGCTTGGGGCAGGGAGGGCGCGCAGATACGCAGTATTTT.

This chain links TRBV7-2 with TRBJ1-5, with D possibly matching TRBD1 (5 bases). The CDR3 runs 14 residues. V lost 5 bases, J lost 6 bases, and 14 bases lay in between. Germline assignment: CDR1 SGHTA and CDR2 FQGNSA. The CDR3 sequence: CASSLRQGAQPQHF. CDR3 bases: TGTGCCAGCAGCCTTAGGCAGGGAGCTCAGCCCCAGCATTTT.

The rearrangement links TRBV6-6 to TRBJ1-5; possible D gene TRBD1, 6 bases. V lost 6 bases and J 0 bases, leaving 9 bases between the germline ends. The CDR3 contains 14 residues. The germline V gene has CDR1 MNHNY and CDR2 SVGAGI (reference sequence). The CDR3 DNA reads as TGTGCCAGCAGCCTACAGGGTAGCAATCAGCCCCAGCATTTT. This gives the protein CASSLQGSNQPQHF.

The chain is built from TRBV4-2 and TRBJ2-1, with 8 bases fitting TRBD1. V lost 5 bases and J lost 5; bases outside the gene matches: 5. The CDR3 covers 14 residues. The germline V gene encodes CDR1 LGHNA and CDR2 YNFKEQ. CDR3 bases: TGTGCCAGCAGCGAGCAGGGGGCCCACAATGAGCAGTTCTTC. As protein: CASSEQGAHNEQFF.

J is TRBJ2-1 and V is TRBV7-9; 10 nucleotides agree with TRBD1. The junction had 6 bases not matched to a gene; V was cut back by 7 bases and J by 0 bases. Germline lookup yields CDR1 SEHNR and CDR2 FQNEAQ (reference sequence). The CDR3 contains 16 residues. The CDR3 DNA is TGTGCCAGCACCATAGACAGGGGGCGCTCCTACAATGAGCAGTTCTTC. It specifies CASTIDRGRSYNEQFF.

The rearrangement joins TRBV19 to TRBJ2-1; D gene ambiguous. The CDR3 length is 11 residues. Germline values: CDR1 LNHDA, CDR2 SQIVND (reference sequence). V lost 4 bases, J lost 11 bases, and 9 bases lay in between. The CDR3 DNA is TGTGCCAGTAGTAAGGGTAGGAAGCAGTTCTTC. It codes for CASSKGRKQFF.

This chain uses TRBV7-9 with TRBJ1-1; D might be TRBD1 (5 bases). The CDR3 length is 16 residues. Looked up from germline, CDR1 is SEHNR and CDR2 is FQNEAQ (reference sequence). Trimming removed 2 bases at V and 1 base at J, with 14 bases between. The CDR3 spells CASSLTGQGTNTEAFF. The CDR3 DNA is TGTGCCAGCAGCTTAACCGGACAAGGGACGAACACTGAAGCTTTCTTT.

This chain links TRBV3-1 (or the pseudogene TRBV3-2) with TRBJ2-5; the match to TRBD2 covers 9 bases. The CDR3 has 14 residues. The V gene's germline CDR1 is LGHDT and CDR2 YNNKEL (reference sequence). Trimming cost V 3 bases and J 3 bases; bases outside gene matches: 2. The CDR3 loop reads CASSHAGGEETQYF. CDR3 sequence (DNA): TGTGCCAGCAGCCACGCGGGGGGGGAAGAGACCCAGTACTTC.

This clone showed up just a few times. The chain links TRBV27 to TRBJ1-1; a possible D gene is TRBD1 (6 bases). This CDR3 spans 11 amino acids. The ends were cut back, 10 bases at V and 4 bases at J, with 10 bases in the middle. From germline, CDR1 is MNHEY and CDR2 SMNVEV (reference sequence). This chain's CDR3 is CATKGGTEAFF. The CDR3 DNA reads as TGTGCCACTAAGGGGGGCACTGAAGCTTTCTTT.

This clone was observed a few times. This sequence joins TRBV9 and TRBJ2-1, with a tentative D call TRBD2 (7 bases). The CDR3 is made up of 15 amino acids. V gave up 2 bases and J gave up 4 bases, with 13 bases separating them. CDR1 is SGDLS and CDR2 is YYNGEE in the germline V gene. The CDR3 loop reads CASSVGRGPYNEQFF. For the CDR3, the DNA is TGTGCCAGCAGCGTGGGGCGGGGGCCATACAATGAGCAGTTCTTC.

The rearrangement uses TRBV4-1 and TRBJ2-2, with D perhaps assigned TRBD1 or TRBD2 (5 bases each). V lost 0 bases and J lost 5, with 7 bases in between. The germline V gene has CDR1 MGHRA and CDR2 YSYEKL. The CDR3 is made up of 14 amino acids. The CDR3 spells CASSQDWGTGELFF. DNA of the CDR3: TGCGCCAGCAGCCAAGACTGGGGGACCGGGGAGCTGTTTTTT.

This chain joins TRBV24-1 and TRBJ2-5; 8 bases are a match to TRBD1. There are 15 residues in the CDR3. The trim removed 3 bases at V and 6 bases at J, leaving 8 bases unmatched. CDR1 and CDR2 (germline): KGHDR, SFDVKD. In DNA, the CDR3 is TGTGCCACCAGTGATCCCCGGGACAGGAAAAAGACCCAGTACTTC. This gives the protein CATSDPRDRKKTQYF.

This clone was detected once. This rearrangement joins TRBV10-3 to TRBJ1-2; TRBD1 agrees at 8 bases. Looked up from germline, CDR1 is ENHRY and CDR2 is SYGVKD. The CDR3 length is 13 residues. V gave up 6 bases and J gave up 4 bases; unmatched junction bases: 4. The CDR3 region has the DNA TGTGCCATCAGGGCCGGGACAGGCTATGGCTACACCTTC. This translates into CAIRAGTGYGYTF.

V gene TRBV3-1 (or the pseudogene TRBV3-2) combines with J gene TRBJ2-7; possible D gene TRBD1, 5 bases. The CDR3 extends over 12 amino acids. The germline V gene has CDR1 LGHDT and CDR2 YNNKEL (reference sequence). V dropped 6 bases and J dropped 3 bases, with 9 bases sitting between them. Here the CDR3 reads CASRSDSYEQYF. For the CDR3, the DNA is TGTGCCAGCAGGAGCGACAGCTACGAGCAGTACTTC.

V is TRBV5-1 and J is TRBJ2-3; D possibly corresponds to TRBD1 (5 bases). Looked up from germline, CDR1 is SGHRS and CDR2 is YFSETQ. This CDR3 region has 15 residues. Trimming pared 6 bases from V and 3 bases from J, leaving 17 bases between. Written as DNA, the CDR3 is TGCGCCAGCACCAGGGCAGATCCCTCTACAGATACGCAGTATTTT. It translates to CASTRADPSTDTQYF.

The rearrangement uses TRBV28 and TRBJ2-2, with a weak D call TRBD2 (5 bases). The CDR3 consists of 16 residues. Trimming stripped 5 bases from V and 0 bases from J, with 13 bases between. Germline assignment: CDR1 MDHEN and CDR2 SYDVKM. The CDR3: CASSPSDGTNTGELFF. In DNA, the CDR3 is TGTGCCAGCAGTCCCTCGGACGGGACGAACACCGGGGAGCTGTTTTTT.

This rearrangement joins TRBV18 to TRBJ1-5, with D unresolved. The CDR3 consists of 13 residues. Germline-derived CDR1 and CDR2 are KGHSH and LQKENI. With 5 bases removed from V and 5 bases from J, the gap between germline ends came to 10 bases. In DNA form, the CDR3 reads TGTGCCAGCTCAAGATCGGACCATCAGCCCCAGCATTTT. This codes for CASSRSDHQPQHF.

The gene calls are TRBV11-2 and TRBJ2-7, with TRBD1 identical over 7 bases. The CDR3 contains 14 residues. The V gene's germline CDR1 is SGHAT and CDR2 FQNNGV. Trimming cost V 5 bases and J 2 bases; bases outside gene matches: 6. The CDR3 DNA reads TGTGCCAGCAGCAACTACAGGGGTGCCTACGAGCAGTACTTC. It codes for CASSNYRGAYEQYF.

J is TRBJ2-4 and V is TRBV7-9, with D possibly matching TRBD2 (5 bases). Germline V gene lookup returns CDR1 SEHNR and CDR2 FQNEAQ (reference sequence). The CDR3 has 15 residues. The V end was cut by 2 bases, the J end by 8 bases, with 16 bases between. CDR3 loop: CASSLYNWNGDIQYF. In nucleotides, the CDR3 is TGTGCCAGCAGCTTATATAATTGGAACGGGGACATTCAGTACTTC.